A selection of T cell receptor beta chains follows, all from one sample in a study of T-cell memory formation after mild COVID-19. TCRdb re-derived calls from the 5' RACE reads in MiXCR, one entry per CDR3 protein. Of 450,000 to 650,000 distinct CDR3 sequences in the sample, about 20% were seen once. The sample comprised PBMCs or a T cell subset sorted from them (not recorded which). Source of these receptors: an adult woman who had mild COVID-19 (a few samples of this study predate the infection). Cell type and time point are not known. Each CDR3 is given with its conserved first and last residue. D genes are given only for firm matches. Clone sizes are given selectively: once, few, many, or a class where the clone is expanded.

abundance	v_gene	j_gene	len	d_gene	CDR3nt	CDR3aa
.	TRBV9	TRBJ2-7	16	TRBD2	TGTGCCAGCAGCTCCATAGCGGGGGGGCCGATTCGGGAGCAGTACTTC	CASSSIAGGPIREQYF
.	TRBV7-8	TRBJ2-7	12	.	TGTGCCAGCAGCTTATCCGGCGTCGAGCAGTACTTC	CASSLSGVEQYF
.	TRBV12-3/TRBV12-4	TRBJ2-7	12	.	TGTGCCAGCAGTTTTGCCCCCTACGAGCAGTACTTC	CASSFAPYEQYF
many	TRBV29-1	TRBJ1-1	14	.	TGCAGCGTTGAAGCCCCGGGGGCGAGCACTGAAGCTTTCTTT	CSVEAPGASTEAFF
.	TRBV9	TRBJ2-1	16	TRBD1	TGTGCCAGCAGCGTAGTAGGGACAGGGACCGTAAATGAGCAGTTCTTC	CASSVVGTGTVNEQFF
few	TRBV18	TRBJ2-7	17	.	TGTGCCAGCACATCCCAAGGTGACGGACCCGGCCGAGGCGAGCAGTACTTC	CASTSQGDGPGRGEQYF
few	TRBV5-1	TRBJ2-5	16	.	TGCGCCAGCAGCTTGGCCAAGGCGGTTTGGGGAGAGACCCAGTACTTC	CASSLAKAVWGETQYF
.	TRBV5-1	TRBJ1-2	17	TRBD1	TGCGCCAGCAGCGTGGACTCAGGGACAGCCACTGGTTATGGCTACACCTTC	CASSVDSGTATGYGYTF
.	TRBV7-9	TRBJ2-7	12	.	TGTGCCAGCAGTCTCCCCGGGAACGAGCAGTACTTC	CASSLPGNEQYF
.	TRBV4-3	TRBJ2-7	15	.	TGCGCCAGCAGCCAAGATATGGGCCAGTTTCGGGAGCAGTACTTC	CASSQDMGQFREQYF
.	TRBV15	TRBJ2-7	14	.	TGTGCCACCAGCAGAGCTCCGGAGCCCTACGAGCAGTACTTC	CATSRAPEPYEQYF
few	TRBV7-9	TRBJ2-1	13	.	TGTGCCAGCAGCTCCAGACAGACCAATGAGCAGTTCTTC	CASSSRQTNEQFF
.	TRBV7-6	TRBJ2-5	16	TRBD2	TGTGCCAGCAGCCCTTTGAACGGGAGGGCTCAAGAGACCCAGTACTTC	CASSPLNGRAQETQYF
.	TRBV29-1	TRBJ2-7	11	.	TGCAGCGTTGAAGTCACGGGGGAGCAGTACTTC	CSVEVTGEQYF
.	TRBV25-1	TRBJ2-1	13	.	TGTGCCAGCAGTGACGGGCAGCGGAATGAGCAGTTCTTC	CASSDGQRNEQFF
.	TRBV7-8	TRBJ2-1	15	TRBD1	TGTGCCAGCAGCTCGGGGTGGGACAGAGACAATGAGCAGTTCTTC	CASSSGWDRDNEQFF
few	TRBV5-1	TRBJ1-1	16	TRBD1	TGCGCCAGCAGCTTTCTCCTGACAGGGATGAACACTGAAGCTTTCTTT	CASSFLLTGMNTEAFF
.	TRBV7-2	TRBJ2-3	17	TRBD2	TGTGCCAGCAGCTTACAGACCCGGGAGGGCCGGGGAGATACGCAGTATTTT	CASSLQTREGRGDTQYF
few	TRBV20-1	TRBJ1-3	13	.	TGCAGTGCTAGATTATATGGGAAGAACACCATATATTTT	CSARLYGKNTIYF
few	TRBV7-2	TRBJ2-1	14	TRBD1	TGTGCCAGCAGCTTAACCAGGGGGTACAATGAGCAGTTCTTC	CASSLTRGYNEQFF
few	TRBV25-1	TRBJ2-5	15	.	TGTGCCAGCAGTGAATATGGACCAGGGATCGAGACCCAGTACTTC	CASSEYGPGIETQYF
many	TRBV6-1	TRBJ2-3	15	TRBD2	TGTGCCAGCAGAGCTCTTAGCGGGGGCTCAGATACGCAGTATTTT	CASRALSGGSDTQYF
once	TRBV6-5	TRBJ2-7	13	.	TGTGCCAGCAGCCCTACCGTCCAATACGAGCAGTACTTC	CASSPTVQYEQYF
few	TRBV10-3	TRBJ2-5	15	TRBD1	TGTGCCATCAGCGAGGACAGGGGCGGTCGAGAGACCCAGTACTTC	CAISEDRGGRETQYF
few	TRBV5-1	TRBJ1-1	15	.	TGCGCCAGCAGTTCCGGGACACCCATGAACACTGAAGCTTTCTTT	CASSSGTPMNTEAFF
few	TRBV24-1	TRBJ2-7	13	TRBD2	TGTGCCACCGGGACTAGCGTGTCCTACGAGCAGTACTTC	CATGTSVSYEQYF
few	TRBV18	TRBJ1-1	15	.	TGTGCCAGCTCACCAGTAAGGGGGATGAACACTGAAGCTTTCTTT	CASSPVRGMNTEAFF
few	TRBV30	TRBJ1-4	16	TRBD1	TGTGCCTGGAGTCCCTCCCGGACAGGGGCTAATGAAAAACTGTTTTTT	CAWSPSRTGANEKLFF
.	TRBV29-1	TRBJ2-1	14	TRBD1	TGCAGCGTTGTGACAGGGGGTGGCTACAATGAGCAGTTCTTC	CSVVTGGGYNEQFF
.	TRBV6-5	TRBJ1-4	15	TRBD1	TGTGCCAGCAGTCGACGACAGGGAGAGAAGGAAAAACTGTTTTTT	CASSRRQGEKEKLFF
.	TRBV3-1	TRBJ1-1	16	.	TGTGCCAGCAGCCAATTCCGCCCCGAGGTGAACACTGAAGCTTTCTTT	CASSQFRPEVNTEAFF
.	TRBV6-5	TRBJ1-1	14	TRBD1	TGTGCCAGCAGCCGACTACAGGGGCGCACTGAAGCTTTCTTT	CASSRLQGRTEAFF
.	TRBV3-1	TRBJ2-3	15	.	TGTGCCAGCAGCCAAGCGCTATATGGTGCAGATACGCAGTATTTT	CASSQALYGADTQYF
few	TRBV18	TRBJ2-7	15	.	TGTGCCAGCTCTGGTCGAGAGGGACCGGCTGGCGAGCAGTACTTC	CASSGREGPAGEQYF
once	TRBV29-1	TRBJ1-3	15	TRBD1	TGCAGCGTACTGACAGGGTCGAACTCTGGAAACACCATATATTTT	CSVLTGSNSGNTIYF
.	TRBV24-1	TRBJ2-7	14	.	TGTGCCACCAGTGTAGTCGGGCGGCACTACGAGCAGTACTTC	CATSVVGRHYEQYF
.	TRBV5-8	TRBJ1-1	16	.	TGTGCCAGCAGCTTTGGCGGGGGCACGGTGAACACTGAAGCTTTCTTT	CASSFGGGTVNTEAFF
many	TRBV4-3	TRBJ2-2	16	.	TGCGCCAGCAGCCAAGATGAGGGAGACAACACCGGGGAGCTGTTTTTT	CASSQDEGDNTGELFF
.	TRBV20-1	TRBJ2-5	15	.	TGCAGTGCTAGGCCTCGGTGGGCGGGGAGCCAGACCCAGTACTTC	CSARPRWAGSQTQYF
few	TRBV7-3	TRBJ2-3	18	TRBD2	TGTGCCAGCAGCCGCAGACTAGCGGGGGGCCCGGGCACAGATACGCAGTATTTT	CASSRRLAGGPGTDTQYF
few	TRBV6-2/TRBV6-3	TRBJ2-5	13	.	TGTGCCAGCAGTTACGGTCGGGTCGAGACCCAGTACTTC	CASSYGRVETQYF
.	TRBV30	TRBJ1-1	12	.	TGTGCCTGGACCCGAATGAACACTGAAGCTTTCTTT	CAWTRMNTEAFF
.	TRBV29-1	TRBJ2-7	11	.	TGCAGCGCCAGGGTCGCCGACGAGCAGTACTTC	CSARVADEQYF
.	TRBV7-9	TRBJ2-1	15	.	TGTGCCAGCAACCTCGTCGGGCAGGGGAACAATGAGCAGTTCTTC	CASNLVGQGNNEQFF
few	TRBV30	TRBJ1-1	14	.	TGTGCCTGGAGTTGGGGAATAATGAACACTGAAGCTTTCTTT	CAWSWGIMNTEAFF
.	TRBV27	TRBJ2-1	16	TRBD2	TGTGCCAGCAGTCAGACTAGCGGGGGGGCGTCATTTGAGCAGTTCTTC	CASSQTSGGASFEQFF
many	TRBV12-3/TRBV12-4	TRBJ2-7	13	.	TGTGCCAGCAGTTTGGACGGAGCCTACGAGCAGTACTTC	CASSLDGAYEQYF
.	TRBV12-3/TRBV12-4	TRBJ2-3	14	TRBD2	TGTGCCAGCAAAGAGCGGGAGTGGACAGATACGCAGTATTTT	CASKEREWTDTQYF
few	TRBV12-3/TRBV12-4	TRBJ1-1	15	.	TGTGCCAGCAGTTTTTTGGGTAGGTCGAACACTGAAGCTTTCTTT	CASSFLGRSNTEAFF
few	TRBV9	TRBJ2-3	15	.	TGTGCCAGCAGCGTAGCCCATATTAGCACAGATACGCAGTATTTT	CASSVAHISTDTQYF
few	TRBV20-1	TRBJ2-2	15	TRBD1	TGCAGTGCTAGAGATATGGACAGGGTCACCGGGGAGCTGTTTTTT	CSARDMDRVTGELFF
few	TRBV7-8	TRBJ2-1	17	.	TGTGCCAGCAGCTTCCAAGGGGGGCGAGTATCCTACAATGAGCAGTTCTTC	CASSFQGGRVSYNEQFF
few	TRBV9	TRBJ2-5	15	.	TGTGCCAGCAGCGTTTCTGGCGGGATTACGGAGACCCAGTACTTC	CASSVSGGITETQYF
.	TRBV5-1	TRBJ1-1	14	.	TGCGCCAGCAGCTCACTCGAAGGGAACACTGAAGCTTTCTTT	CASSSLEGNTEAFF
.	TRBV9	TRBJ1-2	15	.	TGTGCCAGCAGCGTAGAGCCCCCGCTGGACTATGGCTACACCTTC	CASSVEPPLDYGYTF